These T cell receptor beta chains were read from a single sample in a study of tumor-infiltrating lymphocytes in primary liver carcinoma. Each CDR3 protein is one row after TCRdb ran MiXCR on the multiplex PCR reads. The table records 320,000 or so distinct CDR3 sequences, 65% of them present only once. The sample taken for sequencing was peripheral blood. These receptors all stem from a man aged 40-49 years with primary liver carcinoma and hepatitis B virus infection. CDR3s include the opening cysteine and the closing phenylalanine or tryptophan. Each record gives: V gene, D gene, clone size, J gene, CDR3 DNA, CDR3 protein. A D gene is named only where the DNA matches it firmly. The size entry is marked missing in some rows and otherwise reads once, few, many or a size class.

>TRBV11-1|.|.|TRBJ2-5
TGTGTCAGCAGCTTCAGTGGGGTCTCACAAGAGACCCAGTACTTC
CVSSFSGVSQETQYF
>TRBV10-1|.|.|TRBJ2-7
TGCGCCAGCAGTGAGAATGTAGTTCCCAACGAGCAGTACTTC
CASSENVVPNEQYF
>TRBV6-5|TRBD1|.|TRBJ1-4
TGTGCCAGCAGTTCCCGGGACAGGGGTAAAAAACTGTTTTTT
CASSSRDRGKKLFF
>TRBV29-1|.|.|TRBJ2-1
TGCAGCATTGTCATGGCTAGCGCCTACAATGAGCAGTTCTTC
CSIVMASAYNEQFF
>TRBV6-1|.|.|TRBJ2-3
TGTGCCAGCAGTGAAGGTCCCGGGACATTTGGGCTAATACAGTATTTT
CASSEGPGTFGLIQYF
>TRBV6-1|.|many|TRBJ2-1
TGTGCCAGCAGCGAGGGACCTTACAATGAGCAGTTCTTC
CASSEGPYNEQFF
>TRBV7-3|TRBD1|.|TRBJ1-4
TGTGCCTGCAGCCCGAAGGGACAGATTAATGAAAAACTGTTTTTT
CACSPKGQINEKLFF
>TRBV12-5|.|.|TRBJ2-1
TGTGCTAGTGGTTTGGGGAGCTCCCACAATGAGCAGTTCTTC
CASGLGSSHNEQFF
>TRBV6-1|.|many|TRBJ2-1
TGTGCCAGCAGTGAACCAGGCGACAATGAGCAGTTCTTC
CASSEPGDNEQFF
>TRBV12-3/TRBV12-4|.|.|TRBJ2-3
TGTGCCAGCAGTTTAAGTCGGGGCAGGGATACGCAGTATTTT
CASSLSRGRDTQYF
>TRBV5-1|TRBD2|.|TRBJ2-2
TGCGCCAGCAGCGCGGGACTAGCGCTTACCGCGAACACCGGGGAGCTGTTTTTT
CASSAGLALTANTGELFF
>TRBV7-9|.|.|TRBJ2-3
TGTGTCAGCAGCCGTCGACCGACTGCCCCGACTGATACGCAGTATTTT
CVSSRRPTAPTDTQYF
>TRBV11-2|.|once|TRBJ1-5
TGTGCCAGCAGCTTAGACGGGAATCGGCCCCAGCATTTT
CASSLDGNRPQHF
>TRBV7-9|TRBD1|.|TRBJ1-2
TGTGCCGGCAGATCGGACAGGGGGTTTCATGGCTGCACCTTC
CAGRSDRGFHGCTF
>TRBV29-1|.|few|TRBJ1-4
TGCAGCGCCGGAGACACTGAAAACCTGTTTTTT
CSAGDTENLFF
>TRBV5-1|.|.|TRBJ2-3
TGCGCCAGCAGCTTGGCCCGGGGAGCCCCCACAGATACGCAGTATTTT
CASSLARGAPTDTQYF
>TRBV5-6|.|.|TRBJ1-1
TGTGCCAGCAGCCTGGGGAGAGGGTGGAACACTGAAGCTTTCTTT
CASSLGRGWNTEAFF
>TRBV5-6|.|.|TRBJ2-2
TGTGCCAGCTGCTTGTCTACCGGGGAGCTGTTTTTT
CASCLSTGELFF
>TRBV7-9|.|.|TRBJ1-6
TGTGCCAGCAGCCCGCAGGAAAACTCCTATAATTCACCCCTCCACTTT
CASSPQENSYNSPLHF
>TRBV12-3/TRBV12-4|.|.|TRBJ2-2
TGCGCCAGCAGCCCCCCCGGCAGGACCAACACCGGGGAGCTGTTTTTT
CASSPPGRTNTGELFF
>TRBV29-1|TRBD1|.|TRBJ2-1
TGCAGCGATCTGAAGGGACAGGGGAGCGACGAGCAGTTCTTC
CSDLKGQGSDEQFF
>TRBV12-3/TRBV12-4|.|few|TRBJ2-1
TGTGCCAGCAGTTACCGGGGTTCCGCTAGCAATGAGCAGTTCTTC
CASSYRGSASNEQFF
>TRBV5-6|TRBD2|.|TRBJ2-1
TGTGCCAGCAGCTTGGTGGGACTAGACAATGAGCAGTTCTTC
CASSLVGLDNEQFF
>TRBV4-3|TRBD2|many|TRBJ2-3
TGCGCCAGCAGCCAGGCCACCGGCGGGGGTAGCACAGATACGCAGTATTTT
CASSQATGGGSTDTQYF
>TRBV28|TRBD2|.|TRBJ2-1
TGTGCCAGCAGTTTCGGGCGGGAGGGCGATGAGCAGTTCTTC
CASSFGREGDEQFF
>TRBV7-8|.|few|TRBJ2-2
TGTGCCAGCCAGGGCGCTACGAACACCGGGGAGCTGTTTTTT
CASQGATNTGELFF
>TRBV5-1|.|.|TRBJ2-5
TGCGCCAGCAGCTTGGCCGTTTCATACCAAGAGACCCAGTACTTC
CASSLAVSYQETQYF
>TRBV11-1|.|.|TRBJ2-7
TGTGGCAGCAGCTTAGGGCTCCGGCTATCTGACTACGAGCAGTACTTC
CGSSLGLRLSDYEQYF
>TRBV5-4|TRBD2|many|TRBJ2-7
TGTGCCAGCAGTTCCAGCGGGAAATACGAGCAGTACTTC
CASSSSGKYEQYF
>TRBV4-3|.|many|TRBJ2-5
TGCGCCAGCAGTCCAACCCCCAGCGGCCAAGAGACCCAGTACTTC
CASSPTPSGQETQYF
>TRBV10-3|TRBD2|.|TRBJ2-5
TGTGCCATCAGTCCATTAGTGGGAGGGCAAGAGACTCAGTACTTC
CAISPLVGGQETQYF
>TRBV29-1|TRBD2|many|TRBJ2-1
TGCAGCGTCGAACTAGCGGCGTCGGGGCAGTTCTTC
CSVELAASGQFF
>TRBV12-3/TRBV12-4|.|.|TRBJ2-4
TGTGCCAGCAGTCTCCGGAATAGCAATAACATTCAGTACTTC
CASSLRNSNNIQYF
>TRBV5-1|.|.|TRBJ2-1
TGCGCCAGCAGCTTGGCCCAGACGGGCGATGAGCAGTTCTTC
CASSLAQTGDEQFF
>TRBV10-3|TRBD2|once|TRBJ2-7
TGTGCCTCAGCCCGGGAGGGAGTCATCTACGAGCGGTACTTC
CASAREGVIYERYF
>TRBV6-2/TRBV6-3|TRBD2|.|TRBJ2-7
TGTACCACCAGCGGGAGGGCTTACGAGCAGTACTTC
CTTSGRAYEQYF
>TRBV6-5|TRBD2|few|TRBJ2-2
TGTGCCAGCAGTTACTCTTCCCTAGCGGGAGGGACCGGGGAGCTGTTTTTT
CASSYSSLAGGTGELFF
>TRBV12-3/TRBV12-4|.|.|TRBJ1-1
TGTGCCACCAGTTTAGGACAGCTGTTGAACACTGGAGCTTTCTTT
CATSLGQLLNTGAFF
>TRBV4-2|.|many|TRBJ2-1
TGTGCCAGCAGCCAAGACTCGACGAGCTCCTACAATGAGCAGTTCTTC
CASSQDSTSSYNEQFF
>TRBV6-1|.|.|TRBJ2-7
TGTGGCAGCAGTGAAGGCGGGTTCTCCTACGAGCAGTACTTC
CGSSEGGFSYEQYF
>TRBV11-2|.|.|TRBJ1-2
TGTTCCAGCAGCCCTACATATGGGGACTATGGCTACACCTTC
CSSSPTYGDYGYTF
>TRBV11-3|.|.|TRBJ2-5
TGTGCCAACAGCGACTCTCACGGCGGGAACCGGGAGACCCAGTACTTC
CANSDSHGGNRETQYF
>TRBV28|.|.|TRBJ1-5
TGTGCCAGCGTCTCCGCAGAGGGGCGAAGGGGTCAGCCCCAGCATTTT
CASVSAEGRRGQPQHF
>TRBV24-1|.|once|TRBJ1-5
TGTGCCACCAGTGATTTTGGGTACAGTCAGCCCCAGCATTTT
CATSDFGYSQPQHF
>TRBV6-6|.|many|TRBJ2-7
TGTGCCAGCAGTTACATAGGGATCTCCTACGAGCAGTACTTC
CASSYIGISYEQYF
>TRBV4-1|TRBD2|.|TRBJ2-7
TGCGCCAGCAGCCCGGGACTAGTGGGAGCCGCTTACGAGCAGTACTTC
CASSPGLVGAAYEQYF
>TRBV12-3/TRBV12-4|TRBD1|once|TRBJ2-7
TGTGCCAGCAGTTTAGCGTGGATAGACAGGGGCGAGCAGTACTTC
CASSLAWIDRGEQYF
>TRBV6-1|.|.|TRBJ2-4
TGTGCCAGCAGTGGGGAGACAGGCTTTCAGGGGGCCAAAAACATTCAGTACTTC
CASSGETGFQGAKNIQYF
>TRBV6-5|.|once|TRBJ2-4
TGTGCCATCAGTTACTCGATACCCCAGGCACCAACCAAAAACATTCAGTACTTC
CAISYSIPQAPTKNIQYF
>TRBV30|.|few|TRBJ1-5
TGTGCCTGGAGTGCAGGGGCGAAGCAGCCCCAGCATTTT
CAWSAGAKQPQHF
>TRBV5-1|TRBD1|.|TRBJ1-4
TGCGCCAGCAGCCTAACCGGGACAGGCGATGAAAAACTGTTTTTT
CASSLTGTGDEKLFF
>TRBV4-1|TRBD2|many|TRBJ2-3
TGCGCCAGCAGCCACCCGTCTAGCGGGAGCACAGATACGCAGTATTTT
CASSHPSSGSTDTQYF
>TRBV21-1|.|few|TRBJ2-2
TGTGCCAGCAGCAAAAAGGGGTGGACTAGCGGGAACGACACCGGGGAGCTGTTTTTT
CASSKKGWTSGNDTGELFF
>TRBV6-5|.|.|TRBJ2-3
TGTGCCAGCAGTTACTCGACACTAGTGGGAGTTGATACGCAGTATTTT
CASSYSTLVGVDTQYF
>TRBV29-1|.|.|TRBJ2-5
TGCAGCGTTGAAGGCGGGCTCGAGGAGACCCAGTACTTC
CSVEGGLEETQYF
>TRBV5-4|TRBD1|many|TRBJ2-5
TGTGCCAGCAGCGACGGGACAGGGCAAGAGACCCAGTACTTC
CASSDGTGQETQYF
>TRBV5-4|TRBD2|many|TRBJ2-7
TGTGCCAGCAGCTTGGGGACTAGAGGCTACGAGCAGTACTTC
CASSLGTRGYEQYF
>TRBV6-5|TRBD1|many|TRBJ1-2
TGTGCCAGCAGTCCGACAGGGATCCATGGCTACACCTTC
CASSPTGIHGYTF